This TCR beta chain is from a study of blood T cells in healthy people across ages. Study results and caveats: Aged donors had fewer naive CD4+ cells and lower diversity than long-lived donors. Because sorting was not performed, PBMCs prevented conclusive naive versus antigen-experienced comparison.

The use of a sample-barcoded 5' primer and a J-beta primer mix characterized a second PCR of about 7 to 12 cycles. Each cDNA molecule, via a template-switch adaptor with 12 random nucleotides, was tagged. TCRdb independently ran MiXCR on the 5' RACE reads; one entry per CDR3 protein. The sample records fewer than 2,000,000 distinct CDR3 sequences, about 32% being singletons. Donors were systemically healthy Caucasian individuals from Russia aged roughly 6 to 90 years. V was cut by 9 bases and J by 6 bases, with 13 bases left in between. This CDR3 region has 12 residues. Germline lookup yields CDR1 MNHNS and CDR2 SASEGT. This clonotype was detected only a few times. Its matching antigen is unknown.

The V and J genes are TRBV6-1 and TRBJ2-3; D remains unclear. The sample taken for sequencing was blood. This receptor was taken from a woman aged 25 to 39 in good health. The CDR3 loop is CASEAPGDTQYF. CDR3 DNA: TGTGCCAGTGAAGCGCCCGGCGATACGCAGTATTTT.